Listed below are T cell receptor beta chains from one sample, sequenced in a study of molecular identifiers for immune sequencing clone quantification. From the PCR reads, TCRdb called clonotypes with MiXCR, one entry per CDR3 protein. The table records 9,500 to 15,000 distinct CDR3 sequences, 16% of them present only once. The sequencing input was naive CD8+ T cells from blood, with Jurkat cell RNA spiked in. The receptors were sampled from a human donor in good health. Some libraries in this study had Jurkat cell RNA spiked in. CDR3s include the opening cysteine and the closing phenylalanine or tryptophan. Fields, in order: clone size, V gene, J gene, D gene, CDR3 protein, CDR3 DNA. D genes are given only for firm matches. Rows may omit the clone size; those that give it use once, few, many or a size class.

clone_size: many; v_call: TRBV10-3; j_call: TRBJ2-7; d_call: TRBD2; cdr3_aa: CATDPGLGRSSTYEQYF; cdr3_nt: TGTGCCACCGACCCGGGACTAGGAAGGTCTTCTACCTACGAGCAGTACTTC
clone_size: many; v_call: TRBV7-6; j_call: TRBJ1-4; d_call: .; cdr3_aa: CASSLAVGRETNEKLFF; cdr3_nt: TGTGCCAGCAGCTTAGCGGTGGGACGTGAGACTAATGAAAAACTGTTTTTT
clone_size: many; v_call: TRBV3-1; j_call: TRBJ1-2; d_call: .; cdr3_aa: CASSQHPLREEGYTF; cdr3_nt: TGTGCCAGCAGCCAGCACCCACTCAGGGAGGAGGGCTACACCTTC
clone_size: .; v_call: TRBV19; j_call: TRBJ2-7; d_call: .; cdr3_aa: CASSMSGDTYEQYF; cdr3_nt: TGTGCCAGTAGTATGTCAGGGGACACCTACGAGCAGTACTTC
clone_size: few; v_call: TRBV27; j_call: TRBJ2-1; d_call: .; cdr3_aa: CASSLSSTGSPQFF; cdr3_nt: TGTGCCAGCAGTTTATCGTCTACCGGGAGTCCACAGTTCTTC
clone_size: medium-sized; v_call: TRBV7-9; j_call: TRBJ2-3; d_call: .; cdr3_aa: CASSQPDRRADTQYF; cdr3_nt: TGTGCCAGCAGCCAGCCGGACCGGCGTGCAGATACGCAGTATTTT
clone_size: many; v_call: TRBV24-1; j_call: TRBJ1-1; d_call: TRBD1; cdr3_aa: CATSETPGQGASTEAFF; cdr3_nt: TGTGCCACCAGTGAGACTCCGGGACAGGGGGCGAGCACTGAAGCTTTCTTT
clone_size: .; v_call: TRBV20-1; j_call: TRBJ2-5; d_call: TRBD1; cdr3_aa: CSGEPGQGIETQYF; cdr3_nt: TGCAGTGGGGAGCCGGGACAGGGTATTGAGACCCAGTACTTC
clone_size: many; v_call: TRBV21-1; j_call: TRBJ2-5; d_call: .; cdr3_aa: CASSKVGGLLKETQYF; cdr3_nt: TGTGCCAGCAGCAAAGTAGGGGGACTACTAAAAGAGACCCAGTACTTC
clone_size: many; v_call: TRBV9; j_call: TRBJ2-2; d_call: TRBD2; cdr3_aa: CASSVGSGSWTGELFF; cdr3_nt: TGTGCCAGCAGCGTAGGTAGCGGGAGTTGGACCGGGGAGCTGTTTTTT
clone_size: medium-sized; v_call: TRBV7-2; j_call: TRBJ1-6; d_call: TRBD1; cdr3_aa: CASNQPPDRDNSPLHF; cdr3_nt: TGTGCCAGCAACCAGCCCCCGGACAGGGATAATTCACCCCTCCACTTT
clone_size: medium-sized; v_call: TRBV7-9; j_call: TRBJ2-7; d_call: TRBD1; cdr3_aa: CASSSTRSTGSEQYF; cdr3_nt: TGTGCCAGCAGTTCGACACGCTCGACAGGGAGCGAGCAGTACTTC
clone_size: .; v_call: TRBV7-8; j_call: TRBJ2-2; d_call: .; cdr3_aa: CASSLGGTGELFF; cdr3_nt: TGTGCCAGCAGCTTAGGGGGCACCGGGGAGCTGTTTTTT
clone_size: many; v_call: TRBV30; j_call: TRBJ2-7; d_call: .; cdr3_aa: CAWSGPAYEQYF; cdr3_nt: TGTGCCTGGAGCGGACCAGCCTACGAGCAGTACTTC
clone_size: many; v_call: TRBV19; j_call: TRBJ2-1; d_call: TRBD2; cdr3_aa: CASRIPGLAGNEQFF; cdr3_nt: TGTGCCAGCAGAATTCCGGGACTAGCGGGAAATGAGCAGTTCTTC
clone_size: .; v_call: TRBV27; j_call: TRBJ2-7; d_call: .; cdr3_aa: CASSLNAGGGHEQYF; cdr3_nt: TGTGCCAGCAGTCTAAATGCAGGGGGAGGCCACGAGCAGTACTTC
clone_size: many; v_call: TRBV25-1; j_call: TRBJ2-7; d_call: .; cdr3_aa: CASSVGGLGYEQYF; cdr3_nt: TGTGCCAGCAGTGTTGGGGGTCTTGGCTACGAGCAGTACTTC
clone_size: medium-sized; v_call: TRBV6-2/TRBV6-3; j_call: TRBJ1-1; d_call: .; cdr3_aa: CASSYSAADTEAFF; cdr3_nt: TGTGCCAGCAGTTACTCGGCCGCGGACACTGAAGCTTTCTTT
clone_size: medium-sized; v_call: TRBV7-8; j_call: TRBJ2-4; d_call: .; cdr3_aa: CASSAVTKNIQYF; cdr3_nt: TGTGCCAGCTCGGCGGTCACCAAAAACATTCAGTACTTC
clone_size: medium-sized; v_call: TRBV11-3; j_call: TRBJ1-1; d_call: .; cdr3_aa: CASSEGTQNTEAFF; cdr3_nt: TGTGCCAGCAGCGAAGGGACACAGAACACTGAAGCTTTCTTT
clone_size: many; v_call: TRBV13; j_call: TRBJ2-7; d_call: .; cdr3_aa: CASSVDGGSYEQYF; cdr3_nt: TGTGCCAGCAGCGTAGACGGTGGATCCTACGAGCAGTACTTC
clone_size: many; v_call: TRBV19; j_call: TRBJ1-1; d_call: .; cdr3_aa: CASAFGTLLTEAFF; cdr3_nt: TGTGCCAGCGCCTTTGGGACACTATTGACTGAAGCTTTCTTT
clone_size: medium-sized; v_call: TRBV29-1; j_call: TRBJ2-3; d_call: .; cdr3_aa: CSVAQGLDTQYF; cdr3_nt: TGCAGCGTTGCCCAGGGGTTAGATACGCAGTATTTT
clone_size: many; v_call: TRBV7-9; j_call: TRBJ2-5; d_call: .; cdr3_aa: CASSFISERETQYF; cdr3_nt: TGTGCCAGCAGCTTTATATCAGAGCGCGAGACCCAGTACTTC
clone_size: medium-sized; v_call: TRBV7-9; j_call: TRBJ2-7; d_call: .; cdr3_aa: CASSGDHYEQYF; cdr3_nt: TGTGCCAGCAGCGGGGACCACTACGAGCAGTACTTC
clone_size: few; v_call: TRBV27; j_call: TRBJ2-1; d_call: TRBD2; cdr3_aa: CASSFILAGGYNEQFF; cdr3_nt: TGTGCCAGCAGTTTCATACTAGCGGGAGGATACAATGAGCAGTTCTTC
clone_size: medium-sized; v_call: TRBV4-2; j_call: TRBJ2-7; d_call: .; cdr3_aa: CASSQEAGPYEQYF; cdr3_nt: TGTGCCAGCAGCCAAGAGGCGGGTCCCTACGAGCAGTACTTC
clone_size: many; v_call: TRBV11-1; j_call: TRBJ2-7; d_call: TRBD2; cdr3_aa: CASSPGGEAYEQYF; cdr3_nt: TGTGCCAGCAGCCCGGGGGGTGAGGCCTACGAGCAGTACTTC
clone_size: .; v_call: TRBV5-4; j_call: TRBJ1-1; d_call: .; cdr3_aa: CASSTMNTEAFF; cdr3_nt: TGTGCCAGCAGCACTATGAACACTGAAGCTTTCTTT
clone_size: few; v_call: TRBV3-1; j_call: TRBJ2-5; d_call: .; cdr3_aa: CASSQEARERQETQYF; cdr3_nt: TGTGCCAGCAGCCAAGAGGCCCGGGAACGTCAAGAGACCCAGTACTTC
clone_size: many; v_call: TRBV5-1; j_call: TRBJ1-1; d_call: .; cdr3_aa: CASSLPPATEAFF; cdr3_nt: TGCGCCAGCAGCTTGCCTCCCGCAACTGAAGCTTTCTTT
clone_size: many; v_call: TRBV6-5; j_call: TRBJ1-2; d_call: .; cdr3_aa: CASSYREGPAGYTF; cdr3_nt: TGTGCCAGCAGTTACAGGGAGGGGCCGGCAGGCTACACCTTC
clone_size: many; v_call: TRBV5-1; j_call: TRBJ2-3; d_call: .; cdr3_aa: CASSLTGVGTDTQYF; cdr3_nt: TGCGCCAGCAGCTTGACGGGAGTGGGCACAGATACGCAGTATTTT
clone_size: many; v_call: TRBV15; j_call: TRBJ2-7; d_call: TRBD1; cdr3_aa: CATSRDGQGPYEQYF; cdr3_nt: TGTGCCACCAGCAGGGATGGACAGGGACCCTACGAGCAGTACTTC
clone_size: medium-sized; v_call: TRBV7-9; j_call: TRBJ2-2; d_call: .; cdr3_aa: CASSPYKNTGELFF; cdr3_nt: TGTGCCAGCAGCCCGTACAAGAACACCGGGGAGCTGTTTTTT
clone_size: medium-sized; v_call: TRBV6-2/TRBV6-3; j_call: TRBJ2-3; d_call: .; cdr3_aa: CASSYSISADTQYF; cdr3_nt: TGTGCCAGCAGTTACTCGATTAGTGCAGATACGCAGTATTTT
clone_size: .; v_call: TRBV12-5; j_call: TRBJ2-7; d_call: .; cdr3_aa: CASGFTLAYEQYF; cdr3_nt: TGTGCTAGTGGTTTCACCCTTGCCTACGAGCAGTACTTC
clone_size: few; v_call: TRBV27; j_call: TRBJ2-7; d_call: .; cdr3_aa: CASSLYQGISEQYF; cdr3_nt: TGTGCCAGCAGTTTATACCAGGGGATCAGCGAGCAGTACTTC
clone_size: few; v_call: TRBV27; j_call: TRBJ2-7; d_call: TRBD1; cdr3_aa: CASSLKGQSYEQYF; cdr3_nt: TGTGCCAGCAGTTTAAAGGGACAGAGCTACGAGCAGTACTTC
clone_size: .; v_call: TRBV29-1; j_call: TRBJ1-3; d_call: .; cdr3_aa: CSVEGLDTLSSGDTIYF; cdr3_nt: TGCAGTGTTGAAGGTCTTGACACCCTGAGCTCTGGAGACACCATATATTTT
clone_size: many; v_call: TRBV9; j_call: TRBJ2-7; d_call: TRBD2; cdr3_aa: CASSVTLGGEQYF; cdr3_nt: TGTGCCAGCAGCGTGACCCTGGGAGGGGAGCAGTACTTC
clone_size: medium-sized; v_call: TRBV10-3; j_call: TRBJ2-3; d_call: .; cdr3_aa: CAISAPGGPSTDTQYF; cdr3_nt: TGTGCCATCAGTGCTCCGGGCGGACCTAGCACAGATACGCAGTATTTT
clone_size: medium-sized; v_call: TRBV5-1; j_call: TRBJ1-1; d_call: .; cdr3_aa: CASSTEKNTEAFF; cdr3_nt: TGCGCCAGCAGCACAGAGAAGAACACTGAAGCTTTCTTT